A single T cell receptor (beta chain) is shown here with its context. From the PCR reads, TCRdb called clonotypes with MiXCR, one entry per CDR3 protein. The sample yields roughly 20,000 distinct CDR3 sequences, about 41% seen once. This sample is drawn from a study of tumor-infiltrating lymphocytes in oesophageal squamous cell carcinoma. This receptor was obtained from a male donor with esophageal squamous cell carcinoma. The sequenced sample was normal esophageal tissue next to the tumor.

The CDR3 region is CSASMRQDEQYF. The DNA for the CDR3 is TGCAGTGCTAGTATGCGGCAAGACGAGCAGTACTTC. The chain has TRBV20-1 and TRBJ2-5; D uncertain. The J call may be incorrect, as the DNA end agrees better with TRBJ2-7. CDR1 and CDR2 (germline): DFQATT, SNEGSKA (reference sequence). This CDR3 contains 12 residues.